Included here is one TCR beta chain sequence, with context. This clonotype was seen more than once but under ten times. The antigen it recognizes is unknown. There are no base qualities to consult, and no much larger clone falls within one base. TCR cDNA was synthesized by 5'RACE template switching, which introduced a universal primer site and unique molecular identifiers. Priming of cDNA synthesis was performed from both the TCR alpha and TCR beta constant segments. Library amplification used two PCR steps, and the second PCR step added sample barcodes and sequencing adapters. Libraries were sequenced on Illumina HiSeq 2500 (2x100 bp) or NovaSeq (2x150 bp). Per the original workflow: Reads were demultiplexed and collapsed into UMI consensus sequences with MIGEC, and V(D)J alignment was performed with MiXCR. Vaccine-responding clonotypes were identified with edgeR using replicate PBMC samples, with FDR below 0.01 and a log2 fold change above 5 up to day 15 being required. CD4 or CD8 identity was assigned to each bulk clonotype according to whether the clonotype was present at higher abundance in the sequenced CD4 repertoire or the sequenced CD8 repertoire. TCRdb reworked the public reads: Q25 trimming with fastp, MiXCR clone assembly, productive beta chains retained. Each CDR3 protein gets just one entry, which takes the most common genes and DNA from the rows behind it. The V and J calls shown here were made by TCRdb, not taken from the authors' results. The table for this sample lists around 600,000 distinct CDR3 sequences; roughly an eighth of them were counted only once. Of the sample, about 15% is held by the ten largest clones.

This sample is part of a study of T cells after yellow fever vaccination (dated by TCRdb to the late 2010s). For context, the study as a whole: The SMART-Seq v4 Ultra Low Input RNA kit was used to prepare libraries from fractions with low cell numbers. To follow T-cell clones before and after primary and booster YFV17D yellow fever vaccination, bulk TCR alpha and beta repertoires were sequenced over time. Two healthy male donors, one aged 18 to 30 and one aged 30 to 39 years, made up the cohort. Blood was drawn at multiple timepoints before and after primary and secondary immunization, with bulk PBMC replicates and cell subsets isolated. Results and caveats for the whole study, not just this receptor: Because the study included only two donors, the extent to which the findings can be generalized is limited. A small share of clonotypes was detected in both CD4 and CD8 compartments, with the overlap likely arising from convergent recombination. After the booster, most clones that had expanded after primary vaccination were detected again (almost 97% of CD4 and about 88% of CD8), suggesting broad maintenance of memory. Computational filtering was required because FACS-sorted repertoires could contain abundant contaminating clonotypes from the bulk population. The secondary T-cell response was weaker than the primary response but faster, peaking on day 5 instead of day 15.

The CDR3 numbers 13 residues from cysteine through phenylalanine. Kept here is only the CDR3 DNA, which spans 39 bases and is read in frame from base 1. Trimming removed 7 bases from V and 1 base from J, leaving 9 bases between the germline ends. The sample's treatment or condition label is to be understood as: live attenuated yellow fever vaccine strain. At each blood-draw timepoint, two biological replicates of bulk PBMCs were obtained. A standard Ficoll-Paque protocol was used to isolate PBMCs from peripheral blood. TriZol was used to extract RNA from bulk PBMCs, from CD4 and CD8 fractions, and from dextramer-positive and dextramer-negative fractions.

The sequenced sample was PBMCs, obtained on the day of the yellow fever booster vaccination. The V gene is TRBV12-3 or TRBV12-4 and the J gene is TRBJ2-3, with no confidently assigned D gene. The TCR comes from a young man who received the YFV17D yellow fever vaccine. The CDR3 amino acid sequence is: CASKWGGTDTQYF. DNA sequence: TGTGCCAGCAAGTGGGGTGGCACAGATACGCAGTATTTT.